Following are 21 T cell receptor beta chains from one sample sequenced in a study of cytomegalovirus exposure and HLA in healthy donors. The PCR ran on 60 Vbeta and 13 Jbeta primers. Profiled with immunoSEQ multiplex PCR; TCRdb holds only in-frame clones, not every one. The table shows 75,000 or so clones, with 65% to 70% occurring only once. Sequences were obtained from PBMCs. These receptors all come from a man between 40 and 49 years old in good health and CMV-seropositive.

V is TRBV2 and J is TRBJ2-1; TRBD1 matches 8 bases. Germline CDR1 and CDR2: SNHLY and FYNNEI. Trimming removed 2 bases from V and 8 bases from J; junction bases left unmatched: 11. The CDR3 loop spans 16 amino acids. CDR3 sequence (DNA): TGTGCCAGCAGTGAACCGCGACAGGGGCGTTTCGATGAGCAGTTCTTC. It translates to CASSEPRQGRFDEQFF.

The chain combines TRBV5-6 with TRBJ2-1, with TRBD2 matching 15 bases. Germline CDR1 is SGHDT and CDR2 is YYEEEE. J was trimmed by 1 base and V by 4 bases; bases with no gene match: 9. The CDR3 sequence is 19 residues long. The CDR3 region has the DNA TGTGCCAGCAGCCCGACGGGTGGACTAGCGGGGGGGTCCTACAATGAGCAGTTCTTC. Protein sequence: CASSPTGGLAGGSYNEQFF.

The V call is TRBV4-3, the J call TRBJ2-7; 10 bases agree with TRBD2. The CDR3 has 15 residues. Germline CDR1 LGHNA, CDR2 YSLEER. The junction had 4 bases not matched to a gene; V was cut back by 3 bases and J by 2 bases. The CDR3 DNA follows: TGCGCCAGCAGCCAGGCTAGCGGGGGTGCCTACGAGCAGTACTTC. It codes for CASSQASGGAYEQYF.

The chain couples TRBV2 to TRBJ1-2, with TRBD1 as a possible D gene (6 bases). Deletions cut 6 bases from V and 8 bases from J, with 13 bases between. The CDR3 consists of 12 residues. From germline, CDR1 is SNHLY and CDR2 FYNNEI. The CDR3 DNA follows: TGTGCCAGCAGGGCAGGGGCTGGGGGCTACACCTTC. Protein sequence: CASRAGAGGYTF.

The chain recombines TRBV5-1 with TRBJ2-5; perhaps TRBD1 as D (5 bases). This CDR3 region has 15 residues. The V gene lost 3 bases and the J gene lost 2 bases, with 14 bases spanning the gap. Looked up from germline, CDR1 is SGHRS and CDR2 is YFSETQ. The CDR3 sequence: CASSSTGQLQETQYF. The CDR3 DNA reads TGCGCCAGCAGCTCTACCGGACAACTGCAAGAGACCCAGTACTTC.

The gene calls are TRBV14 and TRBJ1-2; 7 bases fit TRBD1. Unmatched junction bases numbered 2, after V lost 4 bases and J lost 3 bases. Per germline, CDR1 SGHDN and CDR2 FVKESK. The CDR3 runs 13 residues. CDR3 sequence (DNA): TGTGCCAGCAGCCTAGGACAGGACTATGGCTACACCTTC. It translates to CASSLGQDYGYTF. Supplemented by reference TRBV14 and TRBJ1-2, the full variable domain reads EAGVTQFPSHSVIEKGQTVTLRCDPISGHDNLYWYRRVMGKEIKFLLHFVKESKQDESGMPNNRFLAERTGGTYSTLKVQPAELEDSGVYFCASSLGQDYGYTFGSGTRLTVV.

The CDR3 DNA reads TGCGCCAGCAGTCCGCTAGCGGGGGTCACAGATACGCAGTATTTT. This codes for CASSPLAGVTDTQYF. V usage is TRBV10-2 and J usage is TRBJ2-3; 10 bases match TRBD2. The CDR3 has 15 residues. CDR1 is WSHSY and CDR2 is SAAADI in the germline V gene. V shed 5 bases, J shed 2 bases, and the junction held 4 bases outside the gene matches.

The chain uses TRBV10-1 and TRBJ1-5; D may be TRBD1 (6 bases). The CDR3 sequence is 14 residues long. Germline-derived CDR1 and CDR2 are WNHNN and SYGVQD (reference sequence). The V gene lost 10 bases and the J gene lost 1 base, with 14 bases spanning the gap. CDR3 DNA sequence: TGCGCCATCCTTAAGGGGGACAGCAATCAGCCCCAGCATTTT. It specifies CAILKGDSNQPQHF.

This sequence joins TRBV9 and TRBJ2-7; 9 nucleotides line up with TRBD2. The length of the CDR3 is 15 residues. Trimming at V came to 0 bases and at J to 3 bases, leaving 4 bases not matched to a gene. Germline V gene lookup returns CDR1 SGDLS and CDR2 YYNGEE. This CDR3 reads CASSVAVSGSYEQYF. CDR3 sequence (DNA): TGTGCCAGCAGCGTAGCGGTTAGCGGGAGCTACGAGCAGTACTTC.

The chain carries TRBV6-5 and TRBJ2-5; 9 bases agree with TRBD2. This CDR3 has 16 amino acids. Germline trimming cut 2 bases from V and 4 bases from J; bases unmatched to any gene: 8. CDR1 is MNHEY and CDR2 is SVGAGI in the germline V gene. CDR3 sequence (DNA): TGTGCCAGCAGTTACGAGGGCGGGGGGGCCGCAGAGACCCAGTACTTC. Amino acid sequence: CASSYEGGGAAETQYF.

The chain uses TRBV4-2 and TRBJ2-3; the D gene is possibly TRBD2 (6 bases). Trimming stripped 1 base from V and 2 bases from J, with 10 bases between. Germline CDR1 LGHNA, CDR2 YNFKEQ. This CDR3 is built from 15 residues. The CDR3: CASSQAGVNTDTQYF. In nucleotides, the CDR3 is TGTGCCAGCAGCCAAGCGGGGGTGAACACAGATACGCAGTATTTT.

V gene TRBV5-1 combines with J gene TRBJ1-1, with D perhaps TRBD1 (6 bases). The germline V and J ends were trimmed by 4 bases and 0 bases, with 13 bases remaining between them. The CDR3 covers 15 residues. CDR1 is SGHRS, CDR2 YFSETQ, per germline. The CDR3 loop is CASSISQGLNTEAFF. DNA for the CDR3: TGCGCCAGCAGCATTTCACAGGGATTGAACACTGAAGCTTTCTTT.

CDR3 DNA sequence: TGTGCCAGCAGCACAACCACAGGGAGTTACGGCTACACCTTC. Its translation: CASSTTTGSYGYTF. This chain uses TRBV9 with TRBJ1-2; perhaps TRBD1 as D (6 bases). Trimming pared 4 bases from V and 8 bases from J, leaving 18 bases between. The CDR3 length is 14 residues. CDR1 is SGDLS and CDR2 is YYNGEE in the germline V gene.

As regards this clone: It is likely a read error: a sequence one base away is far more abundant. The chain has TRBV4-1 and TRBJ1-3; TRBD1 aligns across 8 bases. The CDR3 has 19 residues. Trimming removed 3 bases from V and 0 bases from J; junction bases left unmatched: 13. Germline CDR1 and CDR2: MGHRA and YSYEKL. The CDR3 sequence: CASSQASWTGPISGNTIYF. As DNA, the CDR3 is TGCGCCAGCAGCCAGGCTAGTTGGACAGGGCCTATCTCTGGAAACACCATATATTTT.

The CDR3 DNA reads TGTGCCAGCAGCTCAAGCTCCGGGAGCAAACCCTACGAGCAGTACTTC. Its protein product is CASSSSSGSKPYEQYF. This chain connects TRBV27 to TRBJ2-5; perhaps TRBD2 as D (6 bases). Judging by the DNA end, TRBJ2-7 fits better; the J call may be wrong. This CDR3 spans 16 amino acids. The germline V gene has CDR1 MNHEY and CDR2 SMNVEV (reference sequence).

In this sample, this clone turned up once. V is TRBV19 and J is TRBJ1-3, with no clear D. V lost 3 bases, J lost 0 bases, and 12 bases lay in between. Per germline, CDR1 LNHDA and CDR2 SQIVND (reference sequence). The length of the CDR3 is 16 residues. The CDR3 region has the DNA TGTGCCAGTAGTATGTATGTCGGTTTCTCTGGAAACACCATATATTTT. Encoded protein: CASSMYVGFSGNTIYF.

The chain joins TRBV4-1 to TRBJ2-5; D is uncertain. This CDR3 has 11 residues. The germline V gene encodes CDR1 MGHRA and CDR2 YSYEKL. The V end lost 5 bases, the J end lost 7 bases, and 8 bases lay between the germline ends. The CDR3 bases are TGCGCCAGCAGCAAAGCCGGGACCCAGTACTTC. This translates into CASSKAGTQYF.

The chain has TRBV7-6 and TRBJ2-2, with 9 bases fitting TRBD1. J was trimmed by 5 bases and V by 5 bases; bases with no gene match: 6. CDR1 and CDR2 from the germline V gene are SGHVS and FNYEAQ. This CDR3 spans 15 amino acids. The CDR3 reads CASSLTGGNTGELFF. DNA for the CDR3: TGTGCCAGCAGCCTCACAGGGGGCAATACCGGGGAGCTGTTTTTT. Filled out from reference TRBV7-6 and TRBJ2-2, the complete variable domain reads GAGVSQSPRYKVTKRGQDVALRCDPISGHVSLYWYRQALGQGPEFLTYFNYEAQQDKSGLPNDRFSAERPEGSISTLTIQRTEQRDSAMYRCASSLTGGNTGELFFGEGSRLTVL.

This chain connects TRBV5-8 to TRBJ1-1; D not resolved. Trimming stripped 4 bases from V and 10 bases from J, with 11 bases between. Germline CDR1 reads SGHTS; CDR2 reads YDEGEE. CDR3 length equals 11 residues. CDR3 sequence (DNA): TGTGCCAGCAGCCTGCTACGGGGAGCTTTCTTT. Translated: CASSLLRGAFF. Combining the CDR3 with reference TRBV5-8 and TRBJ1-1 gives the whole variable domain EAGVTQSPTHLIKTRGQQATLRCSPISGHTSVYWYQQALGLGLQFLLWYDEGEERNRGNFPPRFSGRQFPNYSSELNVNALELEDSALYLCASSLLRGAFFGQGTRLTVV.

This clone showed up just a few times. The genes are TRBV2 and TRBJ1-2, with 7 bases aligning to TRBD1. In germline, CDR1 is SNHLY, CDR2 FYNNEI. Losses at the gene ends were 2 bases for V and 4 bases for J; bases not matched to a gene: 7. CDR3 length: 15 amino acids. The CDR3 coding sequence is TGTGCCAGCAGTGAAATGGCAGGGGGTACCTATGGCTACACCTTC. This translates into CASSEMAGGTYGYTF.

With respect to this clone: An end of the junction differs from the germline gene, which may be a read error. CDR3 sequence: CASSFQLDWYEQFF. As DNA, the CDR3 is TGTGCTAGCAGCTTCCAACTAGATTGGTATGAGCAGTTCTTC. The gene calls are TRBV7-7 and TRBJ2-1; possible D gene TRBD2, 5 bases. The CDR3 has 14 amino acids. Germline V gives CDR1 SSHAT, CDR2 FNYEAQ (reference sequence).